This TCR beta chain was sequenced during a study of blood T cell repertoires in COVID-19. Generated by immunoSEQ multiplex PCR, the TCRdb table keeps only in-frame clones and is missing some. Among roughly 200,000 clones listed, around 82% were seen once. Participant ages covered about 18 to 100 years across 25 or so US areas. Clinical history reported by participants formed the basis on which cohorts were assigned. A COVID-19 case had been met by exposed participants during the 2 weeks before study entry. The CDR3 is 12 residues long. CDR1 is MGHDK, CDR2 SYGVNS, per germline. V lost 5 bases to trimming and J lost 4 bases, with 9 bases between them.

The chain is built from TRBV25-1 and TRBJ2-7, with unresolved D. This TCR derives from a woman in her 50s who had been exposed to COVID-19. Source material: PBMCs or T cells enriched from blood (not recorded which). The CDR3 spells CASSYLSYEQYF. CDR3 DNA: TGTGCCAGCAGTTATCTCTCTTACGAGCAGTACTTC.